The 32 T cell receptor beta chains listed next were all sequenced from one sample in a study of neurological immune-mediated disorders. TCRdb re-called the 5' RACE reads with MiXCR, one entry per CDR3 protein. There are around 44,000 distinct CDR3 sequences in the sample; about 2.3% occur only once, and 9% to 15% lies in the top ten. Sequenced material: PBMCs. The receptors derive from a young man with multiple sclerosis.

This clonotype has at least ten counts. V is TRBV20-1 and J is TRBJ1-4; tentatively, D is TRBD1 (6 bases). There are 16 residues in the CDR3. Germline CDR1 and CDR2: DFQATT and SNEGSKA (reference sequence). V gave up 6 bases and J gave up 4 bases, with 21 bases separating them. DNA for the CDR3: TGCAGTGCCTTCGAAGGGGGGCTGGGAGGTAATGAAAAACTGTTTTTT. Translating gives CSAFEGGLGGNEKLFF.

Only a few counts were recorded for this clonotype. This CDR3 is CSVEAGVRGREQFF. DNA for the CDR3: TGCAGCGTTGAAGCGGGGGTACGCGGCCGGGAGCAGTTCTTC. The V call is TRBV29-1, the J call TRBJ2-1; the D gene is possibly TRBD2 (6 bases). Trimming shortened V by 1 base and J by 10 bases, and 17 bases separated the two germline ends. Germline lookup yields CDR1 SQVTM and CDR2 ANQGSEA. The CDR3 loop spans 14 amino acids.

At least ten counts were recorded for this clonotype. V is TRBV4-1 and J is TRBJ1-2, with 8 bases matching TRBD1. The CDR3 runs 14 residues. V lost 0 bases and J lost 10; bases outside the gene matches: 7. CDR1 and CDR2 from the germline V gene are MGHRA and YSYEKL. The CDR3 is CASSQDPGGFDYTF. The CDR3 DNA is TGCGCCAGCAGCCAAGATCCAGGGGGCTTCGACTACACCTTC.

This clonotype has at least ten counts. This sequence joins TRBV5-1 and TRBJ2-3, with 11 bases aligning to TRBD2. V lost 3 bases, J lost 1 base, and 10 bases stayed unmatched. CDR1 SGHRS and CDR2 YFSETQ come from the germline V gene. The CDR3 is made up of 18 amino acids. The CDR3 coding sequence is TGCGCCAGCAGCTCAGATCTCGGACTAGCGGGCGGCACAGATACGCAGTATTTT. It encodes CASSSDLGLAGGTDTQYF.

This clonotype was observed at least ten times. This chain uses TRBV5-1 with TRBJ1-4; D gene uncertain. The CDR3 is made up of 12 amino acids. Germline CDR1 reads SGHRS; CDR2 reads YFSETQ. The germline V and J ends were trimmed by 0 bases and 8 bases, with 5 bases remaining between them. The CDR3 loop reads CASSLEHEKLFF. The CDR3 nucleotides read TGCGCCAGCAGCTTGGAGCACGAAAAACTGTTTTTT.

The V and J genes are TRBV29-1 and TRBJ2-1, with unresolved D. This CDR3 is built from 13 residues. In germline, CDR1 is SQVTM, CDR2 ANQGSEA. Trimming took off 2 bases at V and 4 bases at J, with 9 bases between the two ends. The CDR3 DNA reads as TGCAGCGTTGAATCTCCAGGTTACAATGAGCAGTTCTTC. Translating gives CSVESPGYNEQFF.

This clonotype was observed many times. This chain joins TRBV15 and TRBJ2-7, with TRBD1 as a possible D gene (6 bases). V was shortened by 5 bases and J by 2 bases, with 13 bases between the two germline ends. This CDR3 has 14 residues. CDR1 LNHNV and CDR2 YYDKDF come from the germline V gene (reference sequence). The CDR3 sequence: CATSETGLAYEQYF. The CDR3 DNA reads as TGTGCCACCAGCGAAACAGGGTTGGCCTACGAGCAGTACTTC.

This clonotype has ten or more counts. The V and J genes are TRBV4-1 and TRBJ2-3; TRBD2 matches at 12 bases. CDR1 and CDR2 (germline): MGHRA, YSYEKL. The CDR3 runs 15 residues. The V and J ends lost 4 bases and 4 bases, in that order; junction bases with no gene match: 3. CDR3 residues: CASSPSGGGADTQYF. The CDR3 nucleotides read TGCGCCAGCAGCCCTAGCGGGGGGGGCGCAGATACGCAGTATTTT.

This clonotype was detected ten times or more. The gene calls are TRBV29-1 and TRBJ1-1; a weak D match, TRBD1 (6 bases). Germline loops: CDR1 SQVTM, CDR2 ANQGSEA. Trimming shortened V by 5 bases and J by 5 bases, and 12 bases separated the two germline ends. This CDR3 contains 12 residues. CDR3 sequence (DNA): TGCAGCGTTCAGGGGCTCGGGACTGAAGCTTTCTTT. This sequence encodes CSVQGLGTEAFF.

This clonotype was detected ten times or more. V and J are TRBV9 and TRBJ1-5, with no clear D. Germline V lookup: CDR1 SGDLS, CDR2 YYNGEE. Trimming removed 0 bases from V and 6 bases from J, with 13 bases in between. The CDR3 totals 15 residues. The CDR3 sequence: CASSVESGEGQPQHF. CDR3 nucleotide sequence: TGTGCCAGCAGCGTAGAGTCCGGGGAGGGTCAGCCCCAGCATTTT.

This chain uses TRBV9 with TRBJ2-3; 14 bases fit TRBD2. The CDR3 extends over 18 amino acids. Unmatched junction bases numbered 4, after V lost 1 base and J lost 0 bases. Per the germline V gene, CDR1 is SGDLS and CDR2 is YYNGEE. In DNA form, the CDR3 reads TGTGCCAGCAGCGTAAGACTAGCGGGGGGGACTAGCACAGATACGCAGTATTTT. Translation: CASSVRLAGGTSTDTQYF.

This clonotype was seen at least ten times. The V and J genes are TRBV5-1 and TRBJ1-1; 8 nucleotides agree with TRBD1. CDR3 length: 16 residues. Germline V gene data show CDR1 as SGHRS and CDR2 as YFSETQ. J was trimmed by 1 base and V by 4 bases; bases with no gene match: 9. CDR3 nucleotide sequence: TGCGCCAGCAGCCCATTAGACAGGGGAGGGAACACTGAAGCTTTCTTT. Its translation: CASSPLDRGGNTEAFF.

This clonotype was recorded at least ten times. The CDR3: CASSPAPGQGFEQYF. CDR3 coding DNA: TGTGCCAGCAGCCCCGCGCCGGGACAGGGGTTCGAGCAGTACTTC. The chain carries TRBV7-2 and TRBJ2-7; 10 positions match TRBD1. The CDR3 sequence is 15 residues long. CDR1 and CDR2 from the germline V gene are SGHTA and FQGNSA. J lost 6 bases, V lost 5 bases, and 10 bases had no gene match.

This clonotype was seen ten or more times. V and J are TRBV4-1 and TRBJ2-3; 9 bases are shared with TRBD2. The CDR3 consists of 18 residues. The germline V gene encodes CDR1 MGHRA and CDR2 YSYEKL. Germline trimming cut 1 base from V and 6 bases from J; bases unmatched to any gene: 14. CDR3 amino acids: CASSQGEGGGAFMDTQYF. The CDR3, as DNA: TGCGCCAGCAGCCAAGGGGAAGGCGGGGGGGCCTTTATGGATACGCAGTATTTT.

This clonotype was seen at least ten times. Written as DNA, the CDR3 is TGTGCCAGCAACCGGAGGGGTTCCTACGAGCAGTACTTC. Protein sequence: CASNRRGSYEQYF. The chain employs TRBV28 and TRBJ2-7, with a tentative D call TRBD2 (6 bases). Germline CDR1 MDHEN, CDR2 SYDVKM. There are 13 residues in the CDR3. Trimming took off 7 bases at V and 1 base at J, with 11 bases between the two ends.

This clonotype appeared many times. The chain couples TRBV6-4 to TRBJ1-5; weak D call: TRBD1 (5 bases). The CDR3 is 14 amino acids. Germline V gives CDR1 MRHNA, CDR2 SNTAGT. V lost 3 bases, J lost 5 bases, and 11 bases lay in between. CDR3 amino acids: CASSEGEEDQPQHF. CDR3 bases: TGTGCCAGCAGTGAGGGGGAAGAGGATCAGCCCCAGCATTTT.

This clonotype was recorded at least ten times. The J gene is TRBJ2-1, the V gene TRBV7-9; no firm D call. The ends were cut back, 3 bases at V and 7 bases at J, with 7 bases in the middle. From germline, CDR1 is SEHNR and CDR2 FQNEAQ (reference sequence). The CDR3 consists of 12 residues. As DNA, the CDR3 is TGTGCCAGCAGCTTGGTGGGAAATGAGCAGTTCTTC. Translation: CASSLVGNEQFF.

The table lists this clonotype with many counts. J is TRBJ1-2 and V is TRBV4-2; D is unresolved. The CDR3 contains 13 residues. CDR1 and CDR2 (germline): LGHNA, YNFKEQ. Trimming removed 4 bases from V and 6 bases from J, with 12 bases in between. The CDR3 bases are TGTGCCAGCAGCCCTGCCCCAGGAGATGGCTACACCTTC. This translates into CASSPAPGDGYTF.

There are many counts of this clonotype. The rearrangement joins TRBV7-8 to TRBJ2-1, with 8 bases lining up with TRBD2. Germline V gene data show CDR1 as SGHVS and CDR2 as FQNEAQ. V lost 1 base, J lost 4 bases, and 3 bases stayed unmatched. The CDR3 has 15 amino acids. The CDR3 region is CASSLELAGYNEQFF. CDR3 DNA: TGTGCCAGCAGCTTAGAGCTAGCGGGTTACAATGAGCAGTTCTTC.

This clonotype came up many times. The chain carries TRBV14 and TRBJ2-7; D could derive from TRBD1 or TRBD2 (5 bases each). The CDR3 extends over 12 amino acids. V lost 4 bases, J lost 8 bases, and 12 bases lay in between. CDR1 and CDR2 (germline): SGHDN, FVKESK. The CDR3 sequence is CASSPGGVKQYF. In DNA, the CDR3 is TGTGCCAGCAGCCCTGGGGGTGTAAAGCAGTACTTC. Based on the CDR3 plus reference TRBV14 and TRBJ2-7, the full variable domain is EAGVTQFPSHSVIEKGQTVTLRCDPISGHDNLYWYRRVMGKEIKFLLHFVKESKQDESGMPNNRFLAERTGGTYSTLKVQPAELEDSGVYFCASSPGGVKQYFGPGTRLTVT.

Many counts were recorded for this clonotype. This chain connects TRBV20-1 to TRBJ1-2; the match to TRBD1 covers 8 bases. CDR1 is DFQATT, CDR2 SNEGSKA, per germline (reference sequence). The CDR3 is 15 residues long. V shed 2 bases, J shed 8 bases, and the junction held 13 bases outside the gene matches. The CDR3 here is CSARFIRQGYRGYTF. The CDR3 coding sequence is TGCAGTGCTAGATTTATACGACAGGGGTATCGGGGCTACACCTTC.

This clonotype was observed at least ten times. This rearrangement joins TRBV25-1 to TRBJ1-6; D is ambiguous. Trimming cost V 0 bases and J 7 bases, with 10 bases left between them. The CDR3 spans 15 residues. The germline V gene encodes CDR1 MGHDK and CDR2 SYGVNS. CDR3: CASSEYRVENSPLHF. CDR3 nucleotide sequence: TGTGCCAGCAGTGAATATAGGGTGGAGAATTCACCCCTCCACTTT. Filled out from reference TRBV25-1 and TRBJ1-6, the complete variable domain reads EADIYQTPRYLVIGTGKKITLECSQTMGHDKMYWYQQDPGMELHLIHYSYGVNSTEKGDLSSESTVSRIRTEHFPLTLESARPSHTSQYLCASSEYRVENSPLHFGNGTRLTVT.

This clonotype was seen ten or more times. The chain joins TRBV7-9 to TRBJ2-5; TRBD1 aligns across 9 bases. Germline CDR1 and CDR2: SEHNR and FQNEAQ (reference sequence). J was trimmed by 5 bases and V by 5 bases; bases with no gene match: 6. The CDR3 is 14 amino acids. Here the CDR3 DNA reads TGTGCCAGCAGCCCCACAGGGGGCCGGGAGACCCAGTACTTC. Translation: CASSPTGGRETQYF. Looking up the rest from reference TRBV7-9 and TRBJ2-5 gives the full variable domain: DTGVSQNPRHKITKRGQNVTFRCDPISEHNRLYWYRQTLGQGPEFLTYFQNEAQLEKSRLLSDRFSAERPKGSFSTLEIQRTEQGDSAMYLCASSPTGGRETQYFGPGTRLLVL.

This clonotype was counted at least ten times. The chain carries TRBV12-3 or TRBV12-4 and TRBJ1-5; possibly TRBD1 for D (5 bases). V lost 5 bases, J lost 0 bases, and 11 bases lay in between. The length of the CDR3 is 15 residues. Written as DNA, the CDR3 is TGTGCCAGCAGTCTGGGGGACGTTAGCAATCAGCCCCAGCATTTT. Amino acid sequence: CASSLGDVSNQPQHF.

This clonotype was recorded a few times. The chain is built from TRBV28 and TRBJ2-2; D remains ambiguous. Germline V gene lookup returns CDR1 MDHEN and CDR2 SYDVKM. V was cut by 3 bases and J by 0 bases, with 14 bases left in between. The CDR3 has 17 residues. In DNA, the CDR3 is TGTGCCAGCAGTTTTCCCACCCGAAGCGCGAACACCGGGGAGCTGTTTTTT. Amino acids: CASSFPTRSANTGELFF.

This clonotype was seen ten or more times. This chain joins TRBV12-3 or TRBV12-4 and TRBJ1-4; TRBD1 aligns across 9 bases. This CDR3 has 18 residues. Losses at the gene ends were 6 bases for V and 3 bases for J; bases not matched to a gene: 14. CDR3 nucleotide sequence: TGTGCCAGCAGCCCGGGACAGGGTGTTAAGCAAGCTAATGAAAAACTGTTTTTT. Protein sequence: CASSPGQGVKQANEKLFF.

This clonotype was seen many times. The chain combines TRBV7-9 with TRBJ2-5; 7 nucleotides align to TRBD1. The CDR3 extends over 15 amino acids. The junction had 8 bases not matched to a gene; V was cut back by 5 bases and J by 2 bases. CDR1 is SEHNR and CDR2 is FQNEAQ in the germline V gene (reference sequence). CDR3 sequence (DNA): TGTGCCAGCAGCCCCCGGGACAGAGTTCAAGAGACCCAGTACTTC. Protein: CASSPRDRVQETQYF.

This clonotype was seen repeatedly, ten times or more. The CDR3 loop is CASSRGSPNQPQHF. The CDR3 nucleotides read TGTGCCAGCAGTCGCGGGAGCCCAAATCAGCCCCAGCATTTT. The chain combines TRBV6-2 or TRBV6-3 with TRBJ1-5, with D uncertain. From germline, CDR1 is MNHEY and CDR2 SVGEGT. V dropped 5 bases and J dropped 4 bases, with 12 bases sitting between them. CDR3 length: 14 residues.

CDR3 in DNA: TGTGCCAGCTCACAGGGACGGCAGTACGAGCAGTACTTC. Translated, it gives CASSQGRQYEQYF. The gene calls are TRBV18 and TRBJ2-7, with D perhaps being TRBD1 or TRBD2 (5 bases each). The CDR3 is 13 amino acids. Germline V gene lookup returns CDR1 KGHSH and CDR2 LQKENI. Trimming shortened V by 4 bases and J by 4 bases, and 11 bases separated the two germline ends.

In the case of this clonotype: Given a much more abundant clone one base away, this may be a read error. The V gene is TRBV19, the J gene TRBJ2-2, with D possibly called TRBD1 or TRBD2 (5 bases each). Per germline, CDR1 LNHDA and CDR2 SQIVND (reference sequence). This CDR3 contains 14 residues. The CDR3 spells CASVPDLNTGALFF. The CDR3 DNA reads as TGTGCCAGCGTCCCAGACTTGAACACCGGGGCGCTGTTTTTT. The entire variable domain, with the rest obtained from reference TRBV19 and TRBJ2-2, is as follows: DGGITQSPKYLFRKEGQNVTLSCEQNLNHDAMYWYRQDPGQGLRLIYYSQIVNDFQKGDIAEGYSVSREKKESFPLTVTSAQKNPTAFYLCASVPDLNTGALFFGEGSRLTVL.

This clonotype came up many times. The chain employs TRBV20-1 and TRBJ2-3; D possibly corresponds to TRBD1 (6 bases). The CDR3 sequence is 15 residues long. The germline V gene has CDR1 DFQATT and CDR2 SNEGSKA (reference sequence). V was cut by 3 bases and J by 0 bases, with 13 bases left in between. This CDR3 reads CSASLTGSSTDTQYF. In nucleotides, the CDR3 is TGCAGTGCTAGCCTAACAGGGTCGAGCACAGATACGCAGTATTTT.

This clonotype was observed many times. The rearrangement joins TRBV20-1 to TRBJ1-1; 8 nucleotides line up with TRBD1. Germline V gene sequence: CDR1 DFQATT, CDR2 SNEGSKA (reference sequence). This CDR3 contains 13 residues. After removal of 7 bases from V and 1 base from J, the junction contained 5 bases not matched to a gene. The DNA of the CDR3 is TGCAGTGAGTCCGGGACAGGGAACACTGAAGCTTTCTTT. It translates to CSESGTGNTEAFF.